The 17 T cell receptor beta chains listed next were all sequenced from one sample in a study of shared clonotypes between healthy human individuals. The assay was immunoSEQ multiplex PCR, and TCRdb's table has in-frame clones only and misses some. The sample yields 980,000 or so clones, about 80% seen once. The sequenced sample consisted of memory CD4+ T cells sorted from blood. Subset here: CD45RA-negative fraction. The receptor source for this set is a man between 18 and 35 years old in good health.

The chain couples TRBV30 to TRBJ1-2, with D unclear. CDR1 and CDR2 (germline): GTSNPN, SVGIG (reference sequence). The CDR3 extends over 13 amino acids. Trimming took 4 bases from V and 4 from J, leaving 13 bases between them. CDR3 region: CAWNFRSTYGYTF. CDR3 nucleotide sequence: TGTGCCTGGAATTTCAGGTCCACCTATGGCTACACCTTC.

The V gene is TRBV11-2, the J gene TRBJ2-7; D ambiguous. CDR3 length: 14 residues. CDR1 and CDR2 (germline): SGHAT, FQNNGV. Trimming shortened V by 5 bases and J by 2 bases, and 13 bases separated the two germline ends. CDR3 region: CASSVGQYTYEQYF. CDR3 nucleotide sequence: TGTGCCAGCAGCGTCGGGCAGTACACCTACGAGCAGTACTTC. The full variable domain, in which reference TRBV11-2 and TRBJ2-7 provide the parts outside the CDR3, is EAGVAQSPRYKIIEKRQSVAFWCNPISGHATLYWYQQILGQGPKLLIQFQNNGVVDDSQLPKDRFSAERLKGVDSTLKIQPAKLEDSAVYLCASSVGQYTYEQYFGPGTRLTVT.

This clone has a handful of counts. The sample has other DNA sequences that encode this CDR3 too. The rearrangement joins TRBV5-4 to TRBJ1-2; D not certain. CDR1 and CDR2 (germline): SGHNT, YYREEE (reference sequence). The ends were cut back, 0 bases at V and 8 bases at J, with 11 bases in the middle. This CDR3 is 13 amino acids long. In DNA form, the CDR3 reads TGTGCCAGCAGCTTGGATGGGGTTGGAGGCTACACCTTC. It specifies CASSLDGVGGYTF.

The rearrangement uses TRBV2 and TRBJ2-2; D is undetermined. CDR1 is SNHLY, CDR2 FYNNEI, per germline. The CDR3 runs to 14 residues. The germline V and J ends were trimmed by 6 bases and 0 bases, with 8 bases remaining between them. The CDR3 DNA follows: TGTGCCAGCAGGCCCCGTACGAACACCGGGGAGCTGTTTTTT. Encoded protein: CASRPRTNTGELFF.

Only a few counts were recorded for this clone. The rearrangement links TRBV7-9 to TRBJ2-2; 8 positions match TRBD1. From germline, CDR1 is SEHNR and CDR2 FQNEAQ (reference sequence). Trimming cost V 2 bases and J 8 bases; bases outside gene matches: 7. This CDR3 contains 15 residues. The CDR3 sequence: CASSLPGGGSGELFF. CDR3 DNA: TGTGCCAGCAGCTTACCAGGGGGCGGTTCAGGGGAGCTGTTTTTT.

V usage is TRBV25-1 and J usage is TRBJ2-7; maybe TRBD2 (5 bases). From germline, CDR1 is MGHDK and CDR2 SYGVNS. V dropped 2 bases and J dropped 2 bases, with 10 bases sitting between them. This CDR3 is built from 14 residues. The CDR3 sequence is CASSEIASTYEQYF. The CDR3 DNA reads TGTGCCAGCAGTGAAATAGCTAGCACCTACGAGCAGTACTTC.

This clone was counted a few times. The gene calls are TRBV20-1 and TRBJ1-4; D gene unclear. The length of the CDR3 is 11 residues. Germline values: CDR1 DFQATT, CDR2 SNEGSKA (reference sequence). Trimming took 5 bases from V and 6 from J, leaving 7 bases between them. The CDR3 spells CSAGRDEKLFF. The CDR3 nucleotides are TGCAGTGCTGGGCGGGATGAAAAACTGTTTTTT.

The chain couples TRBV5-1 to TRBJ2-2, with 9 bases identical to TRBD1. In germline, CDR1 is SGHRS, CDR2 YFSETQ. This CDR3 comprises 17 residues. The V segment lost 0 bases and the J segment 0 bases; nucleotides outside the gene matches: 3. The CDR3 region has the DNA TGCGCCAGCAGCTTGGGACGGACAGGGGCGAACACCGGGGAGCTGTTTTTT. Protein sequence: CASSLGRTGANTGELFF.

This chain joins TRBV7-6 and TRBJ1-3; 10 bases fit TRBD1. Germline CDR1 reads SGHVS; CDR2 reads FNYEAQ. This CDR3 is built from 16 residues. Unmatched junction bases numbered 6, after V lost 6 bases and J lost 1 base. CDR3 nucleotide sequence: TGTGCCAGCAGTGTGGACAGGGGGGTATCTGGAAACACCATATATTTT. This sequence encodes CASSVDRGVSGNTIYF.

This clone showed up many times. The chain recombines TRBV7-9 with TRBJ2-7, with D possibly being TRBD2 (5 bases). The CDR3 spans 14 residues. Trimming shortened V by 4 bases and J by 0 bases, and 10 bases separated the two germline ends. Germline-derived CDR1 and CDR2 are SEHNR and FQNEAQ (reference sequence). The CDR3 region has the DNA TGTGCCAGCAGCTCCCCGGGATCCTCCTACGAGCAGTACTTC. As protein: CASSSPGSSYEQYF.

V usage is TRBV7-8 and J usage is TRBJ1-1; D is perhaps TRBD1 (5 bases). The CDR3 has 14 amino acids. The germline V gene has CDR1 SGHVS and CDR2 FQNEAQ. Trimming took 7 bases from V and 4 from J, leaving 16 bases between them. Here the CDR3 DNA reads TGTGCCAGCATCCTTAGTGAGGGGTCCACTGAAGCTTTCTTT. It specifies CASILSEGSTEAFF. Drawing the rest from reference TRBV7-8 and TRBJ1-1, the complete variable domain is GAGVSQSPRYKVAKRGQDVALRCDPISGHVSLFWYQQALGQGPEFLTYFQNEAQLDKSGLPSDRFFAERPEGSVSTLKIQRTQQEDSAVYLCASILSEGSTEAFFGQGTRLTVV.

This clone was observed a handful of times. The V gene is TRBV28, the J gene TRBJ2-7; D tentatively reads TRBD1 or TRBD2 (5 bases each). CDR1 and CDR2 (germline): MDHEN, SYDVKM. CDR3 length: 14 residues. V dropped 4 bases and J dropped 4 bases, with 14 bases sitting between them. CDR3 nucleotides: TGTGCCAGCAGTTGGGGGACGGTCCAATACGAGCAGTACTTC. It translates to CASSWGTVQYEQYF.

This chain connects TRBV4-1 to TRBJ1-3; 7 nucleotides agree with TRBD1. The germline V gene encodes CDR1 MGHRA and CDR2 YSYEKL. V lost 3 bases to trimming and J lost 0 bases; unmatched junction nucleotides: 5. CDR3 length: 16 residues. The CDR3 nucleotides read TGCGCCAGCAGCCACCTACAGGGGCTCTCTGGAAACACCATATATTTT. Residues: CASSHLQGLSGNTIYF.

This clone has more than one count but fewer than ten. The same CDR3 is also encoded by other DNA sequences in this sample. The rearrangement uses TRBV7-6 and TRBJ2-3; D is undetermined. The germline gives CDR1 SGHVS, CDR2 FNYEAQ. Trimming removed 1 base from V and 6 bases from J, with 8 bases in between. The CDR3 spans 13 residues. The CDR3 is CASSLGRLDTQYF. The CDR3 nucleotides read TGTGCCAGCAGCTTAGGCAGACTCGATACGCAGTATTTT.

This clone was counted only a few times. The CDR3 bases are TGTGCCAGCAGCTTTGACAATCAGCCCCAGCATTTT. This translates into CASSFDNQPQHF. V usage is TRBV5-4 and J usage is TRBJ1-5; D remains unclear. V shed 2 bases and J shed 3 bases, with 3 bases lying between them. There are 12 residues in the CDR3. Germline V gene sequence: CDR1 SGHNT, CDR2 YYREEE (reference sequence). Full variable domain (missing parts from reference TRBV5-4 and TRBJ1-5): ETGVTQSPTHLIKTRGQQVTLRCSSQSGHNTVSWYQQALGQGPQFIFQYYREEENGRGNFPPRFSGLQFPNYSSELNVNALELDDSALYLCASSFDNQPQHFGDGTRLSIL.

This clone was picked up many times. V and J are TRBV7-2 and TRBJ2-1, with D possibly being TRBD1 (6 bases). Germline lookup yields CDR1 SGHTA and CDR2 FQGNSA. The CDR3 is made up of 14 amino acids. V lost 1 base to trimming and J lost 10 bases, with 14 bases between them. This CDR3 is CASSLDPQGKEQFF. The CDR3 DNA is TGTGCCAGCAGCTTAGACCCGCAGGGGAAAGAGCAGTTCTTC.

The genes are TRBV28 and TRBJ1-5, with 9 bases aligning to TRBD1. The CDR3 has 12 residues. Germline V gene sequence: CDR1 MDHEN, CDR2 SYDVKM. V was clipped by 6 bases and J by 9 bases; unmatched bases: 3. CDR3 bases: TGTGCCAGCAGCGGGACAGGGAGGCCCCAGCATTTT. Translated: CASSGTGRPQHF.